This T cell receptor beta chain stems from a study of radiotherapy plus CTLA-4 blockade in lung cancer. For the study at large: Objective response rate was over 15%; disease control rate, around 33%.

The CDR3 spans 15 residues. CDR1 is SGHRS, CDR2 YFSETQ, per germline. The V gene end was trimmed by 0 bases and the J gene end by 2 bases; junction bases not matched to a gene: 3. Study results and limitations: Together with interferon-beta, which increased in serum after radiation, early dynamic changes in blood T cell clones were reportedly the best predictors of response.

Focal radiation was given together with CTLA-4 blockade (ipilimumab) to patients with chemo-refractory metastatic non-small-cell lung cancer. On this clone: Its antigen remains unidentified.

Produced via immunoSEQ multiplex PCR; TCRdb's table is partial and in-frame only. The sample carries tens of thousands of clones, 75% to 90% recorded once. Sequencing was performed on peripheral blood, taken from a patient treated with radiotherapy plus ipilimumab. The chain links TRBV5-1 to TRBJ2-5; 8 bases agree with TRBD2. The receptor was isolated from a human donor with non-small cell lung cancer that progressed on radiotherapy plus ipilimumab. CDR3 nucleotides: TGCGCCAGCAGCTTGGGTAGCGGGGCGCAAGAGACCCAGTACTTC. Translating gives CASSLGSGAQETQYF.